The next 32 T cell receptor beta chains were all read from a single sample in a study of blood T cells in healthy people across ages. It was with a sample-barcoded 5' primer and a J-beta primer mix that a second PCR of about 7 to 12 cycles was run. Each CDR3 protein gets one entry after TCRdb re-called the 5' RACE reads with MiXCR. The sample consists of some 690,000 distinct CDR3 sequences, 22% of them appearing once. Source material: blood. These receptors were taken from a man aged 65 to 85 in good health.

V gene TRBV5-4 combines with J gene TRBJ1-1, with D possibly being TRBD1 (5 bases). Trimming removed 6 bases from V and 5 bases from J, with 17 bases in between. This CDR3 spans 14 amino acids. CDR1 is SGHNT, CDR2 YYREEE, per germline (reference sequence). CDR3 in amino acids: CASTREVRVTEAFF. As DNA, the CDR3 is TGTGCCAGCACCAGGGAAGTGAGGGTTACTGAAGCTTTCTTT. The entire variable domain, with the rest obtained from reference TRBV5-4 and TRBJ1-1, is as follows: ETGVTQSPTHLIKTRGQQVTLRCSSQSGHNTVSWYQQALGQGPQFIFQYYREEENGRGNFPPRFSGLQFPNYSSELNVNALELDDSALYLCASTREVRVTEAFFGQGTRLTVV.

This clonotype has more than one count but fewer than ten. The chain uses TRBV7-9 and TRBJ1-6, with D perhaps TRBD1 (5 bases). Germline lookup yields CDR1 SEHNR and CDR2 FQNEAQ (reference sequence). Trimming removed 6 bases at V and 7 bases at J, with 22 bases between. The CDR3 contains 17 residues. In nucleotides, the CDR3 is TGTGCCAGCAGTCGCGGGACGGCTAACTGGAGGAATTCACCCCTCCACTTT. It encodes CASSRGTANWRNSPLHF.

This chain's CDR3 is CASSLQPSEQYF. CDR3 coding DNA: TGTGCCAGCAGTTTACAGCCCTCCGAGCAGTACTTC. This chain uses TRBV12-3 or TRBV12-4 with TRBJ2-7; the D is unclear. V gave up 2 bases and J gave up 6 bases, with 8 bases separating them. This CDR3 is built from 12 residues.

The chain combines TRBV30 with TRBJ2-4; 9 bases are a match to TRBD1. Trimming at V came to 1 base and at J to 16 bases, leaving 17 bases not matched to a gene. The CDR3 has 15 amino acids. Looked up from germline, CDR1 is GTSNPN and CDR2 is SVGIG (reference sequence). CDR3 protein: CAWSGGQGYGSAIYF. CDR3 DNA sequence: TGTGCCTGGAGTGGGGGACAGGGATATGGTAGCGCGATTTACTTC.

The chain employs TRBV7-9 and TRBJ2-3; the D is unclear. The CDR3 covers 16 residues. V lost 5 bases to trimming and J lost 3 bases, with 18 bases between them. The germline gives CDR1 SEHNR, CDR2 FQNEAQ (reference sequence). The CDR3 DNA sequence: TGTGCCAGCAGCGCCTCCGTCCCCGTTTCTACAGATACGCAGTATTTT. Its protein is CASSASVPVSTDTQYF.

A few counts support this clonotype. The chain recombines TRBV7-2 with TRBJ2-5; the D gene is possibly TRBD1 (6 bases). Germline V lookup: CDR1 SGHTA, CDR2 FQGNSA. The V gene lost 5 bases and the J gene lost 5 bases, with 18 bases spanning the gap. The CDR3 has 15 amino acids. This CDR3 is CASSRRLGHAETQYF. In nucleotides, the CDR3 is TGTGCCAGCAGCCGAAGGTTGGGACACGCCGAGACCCAGTACTTC.

The chain couples TRBV21-1 to TRBJ1-2; no check of the table's D call, TRBD1, against the DNA was made. TRBV21-1 is a documented pseudogene. CDR3 size: 13 residues. As DNA, the CDR3 is TGTGCCAGCAGCATAGTACAGGCCTATGGCTACACCTTC. It translates to CASSIVQAYGYTF.

The J gene is TRBJ2-3, the V gene TRBV12-5; 8 nucleotides match TRBD1. The junction had 0 bases not matched to a gene; V was cut back by 1 base and J by 0 bases. This CDR3 is 15 amino acids long. CDR1 and CDR2 (germline): LGHNT, FRNRAP. The CDR3 DNA is TGTGCTAGTGGTTTGGGGGACAGGAGCACAGATACGCAGTATTTT. This encodes CASGLGDRSTDTQYF.

This rearrangement joins TRBV10-3 to TRBJ1-3; D is unclear. Between the trimmed V and J ends, which lost 3 bases and 0 bases, there was a span of 9 bases. Germline loops: CDR1 ENHRY, CDR2 SYGVKD. The CDR3 contains 15 residues. The CDR3 is CAISDPPNSGNTIYF. The DNA of the CDR3 is TGTGCCATCAGTGACCCCCCGAACTCTGGAAACACCATATATTTT.

Ten or more counts support this clonotype. The rearrangement uses TRBV5-6 and TRBJ2-5; 10 nucleotides align to TRBD2. J was trimmed by 2 bases and V by 1 base; bases with no gene match: 2. The CDR3 totals 15 residues. Germline-derived CDR1 and CDR2 are SGHDT and YYEEEE. Here the CDR3 reads CASSLQLAGQETQYF. The CDR3 DNA reads as TGTGCCAGCAGCTTGCAACTAGCGGGGCAAGAGACCCAGTACTTC. Full variable domain (remainder filled in from reference TRBV5-6 and TRBJ2-5): DAGVTQSPTHLIKTRGQQVTLRCSPKSGHDTVSWYQQALGQGPQFIFQYYEEEERQRGNFPDRFSGHQFPNYSSELNVNALLLGDSALYLCASSLQLAGQETQYFGPGTRLLVL.

The chain uses TRBV20-1 and TRBJ2-3; 10 nucleotides match TRBD2. Germline V gives CDR1 DFQATT, CDR2 SNEGSKA (reference sequence). This CDR3 has 16 amino acids. The trim removed 1 base at V and 2 bases at J, leaving 6 bases unmatched. CDR3 residues: CSARGPSGGYTDTQYF. CDR3 DNA sequence: TGCAGTGCTAGAGGGCCTAGCGGGGGCTACACAGATACGCAGTATTTT.

This clonotype was detected only a few times. The J gene is TRBJ2-5, the V gene TRBV7-6, with 7 bases fitting TRBD1. Trimming removed 1 base from V and 2 bases from J; junction bases left unmatched: 4. The length of the CDR3 is 15 residues. From germline, CDR1 is SGHVS and CDR2 FNYEAQ. CDR3 sequence reads: CASSLDTGEQETQYF. CDR3 DNA: TGTGCCAGCAGCTTAGATACAGGGGAACAAGAGACCCAGTACTTC. Based on the CDR3 plus reference TRBV7-6 and TRBJ2-5, the full variable domain is GAGVSQSPRYKVTKRGQDVALRCDPISGHVSLYWYRQALGQGPEFLTYFNYEAQQDKSGLPNDRFSAERPEGSISTLTIQRTEQRDSAMYRCASSLDTGEQETQYFGPGTRLLVL.

This chain joins TRBV4-2 and TRBJ2-3; 8 bases line up with TRBD2. The CDR3 contains 15 residues. CDR1 and CDR2 (germline): LGHNA, YNFKEQ. V was clipped by 0 bases and J by 4 bases; unmatched bases: 3. CDR3: CASSQDEAGADTQYF. Here the CDR3 DNA reads TGTGCCAGCAGCCAAGATGAAGCGGGGGCAGATACGCAGTATTTT.

A few counts support this clonotype. The J gene is TRBJ1-6, the V gene TRBV29-1, with D possibly TRBD1 on 5 matching bases. Germline V lookup: CDR1 SQVTM, CDR2 ANQGSEA. There are 13 residues in the CDR3. With 4 bases removed from V and 7 bases from J, the gap between germline ends came to 11 bases. The CDR3 DNA reads TGCAGCGTTGCTGAGGGGCGGAATTCACCCCTCCACTTT. Protein: CSVAEGRNSPLHF.

This chain links TRBV25-1 with TRBJ1-4; TRBD1 might be the D (6 bases). Per germline, CDR1 MGHDK and CDR2 SYGVNS. The CDR3 is made up of 15 amino acids. Trimming removed 1 base at V and 8 bases at J, with 14 bases between. Here the CDR3 reads CASSEFRGQGEKLFF. DNA of the CDR3: TGTGCCAGCAGTGAATTTCGGGGCCAGGGGGAAAAACTGTTTTTT.

This clonotype has just a few counts. The CDR3 loop reads CASGLGQGFTTEAFF. The CDR3 DNA sequence: TGTGCTAGTGGCCTTGGACAGGGGTTTACCACTGAAGCTTTCTTT. J is TRBJ1-1 and V is TRBV12-5, with 9 bases aligning to TRBD1. Germline CDR1 is LGHNT and CDR2 is FRNRAP. The V and J ends lost 6 bases and 4 bases, in that order; junction bases with no gene match: 9. CDR3 length equals 15 residues.

Points on this clonotype: A much larger clonotype is one base distant, so this may be a read error. The genes are TRBV13 and TRBJ1-4; TRBD1 is a possible D gene (5 bases). Germline CDR1 reads PRHDT; CDR2 reads FYEKMQ (reference sequence). V was trimmed by 4 bases and J by 6 bases, leaving 18 bases between them. The CDR3 sequence is 16 residues long. CDR3 nucleotide sequence: TGTGCCAGCAGCTCCCCCGCGGACACGCCAGATGAAAAACTGTTTTTT. This gives the protein CASSSPADTPDEKLFF.

The chain uses TRBV28 and TRBJ1-4; TRBD1 is a possible D gene (6 bases). Trimming took 8 bases from V and 8 from J, leaving 15 bases between them. Looked up from germline, CDR1 is MDHEN and CDR2 is SYDVKM. This CDR3 has 13 amino acids. The chain's CDR3 is CASSPGGREKLFF. As DNA, the CDR3 is TGTGCCAGCTCCCCCGGGGGGCGGGAAAAACTGTTTTTT.

The chain links TRBV27 to TRBJ1-3, with a tentative D call TRBD1 (6 bases). V was trimmed by 4 bases and J by 0 bases, leaving 16 bases between them. Germline V CDR1 and CDR2: MNHEY, SMNVEV (reference sequence). The CDR3 contains 17 residues. CDR3 residues: CASSSSGQPLSGNTIYF. The CDR3 nucleotides are TGTGCCAGCAGTTCTTCTGGACAGCCGCTCTCTGGAAACACCATATATTTT.

V and J are TRBV6-5 and TRBJ2-3; D could derive from TRBD1 or TRBD2 (5 bases each). Germline V lookup: CDR1 MNHEY, CDR2 SVGAGI. Trimming stripped 0 bases from V and 6 bases from J, with 7 bases between. The CDR3 loop spans 13 amino acids. As DNA, the CDR3 is TGTGCCAGCAGTTACTCGTGGGGGGATACGCAGTATTTT. This gives the protein CASSYSWGDTQYF.

The rearrangement joins TRBV12-3 or TRBV12-4 to TRBJ1-1; possibly TRBD1 for D (5 bases). V lost 3 bases to trimming and J lost 1 base, with 15 bases between them. The CDR3 loop spans 16 amino acids. Written as DNA, the CDR3 is TGTGCCAGCAGTTTTCGGGCGGACACACAGAACACTGAAGCTTTCTTT. Encoded protein: CASSFRADTQNTEAFF.

This chain uses TRBV12-3 or TRBV12-4 with TRBJ2-3; D is tentatively TRBD1 or TRBD2 (5 bases each). Trimming left V 5 bases short and J 6 bases short, with 15 bases between. The CDR3 sequence is 14 residues long. CDR3 amino acids: CASSPGPVADTQYF. The CDR3 DNA follows: TGTGCCAGCAGTCCGGGACCCGTAGCTGATACGCAGTATTTT.

The table lists this clonotype with a few counts. V and J are TRBV5-1 and TRBJ1-2, with 8 bases aligning to TRBD1. Trimming cost V 4 bases and J 1 base; bases outside gene matches: 6. The CDR3 sequence is 15 residues long. The germline V gene encodes CDR1 SGHRS and CDR2 YFSETQ. CDR3 nucleotide sequence: TGCGCCAGCAGCCCCGGGACAGGCGTTAACTATGGCTACACCTTC. The encoded protein is CASSPGTGVNYGYTF.

This clonotype was found a few times. The chain has TRBV11-2 and TRBJ2-5; 11 bases are a match to TRBD2. There are 16 residues in the CDR3. Trimming took 6 bases from V and 1 from J; bases not matched to a gene: 7. Germline V lookup: CDR1 SGHAT, CDR2 FQNNGV. The CDR3 protein is CASRWRLAGIQETQYF. CDR3 sequence (DNA): TGTGCCAGCAGATGGCGACTAGCGGGAATCCAAGAGACCCAGTACTTC.

The chain uses TRBV20-1 and TRBJ1-4; D unclear. Deletions cut 5 bases from V and 7 bases from J, with 17 bases between. Germline V gene sequence: CDR1 DFQATT, CDR2 SNEGSKA (reference sequence). The length of the CDR3 is 14 residues. The CDR3 sequence: CSAPTQYVGEKLFF. CDR3 sequence (DNA): TGCAGTGCTCCCACCCAGTACGTCGGTGAAAAACTGTTTTTT.

This chain joins TRBV18 and TRBJ2-3; weak D call: TRBD1 (5 bases). The CDR3 has 17 residues. Germline V gives CDR1 KGHSH, CDR2 LQKENI. The germline V and J ends were trimmed by 1 base and 5 bases, with 19 bases remaining between them. The CDR3 is CASSPRFRGDGLDTQYF. The CDR3 DNA is TGTGCCAGCTCACCACGGTTTAGGGGCGATGGATTAGATACGCAGTATTTT.

The J gene is TRBJ1-4, the V gene TRBV12-3 or TRBV12-4; D may be TRBD1 (5 bases). Trimming removed 1 base from V and 5 bases from J, with 11 bases in between. The CDR3 loop spans 15 amino acids. CDR3: CASSLGEGKNEKLFF. CDR3 bases: TGTGCCAGCAGTTTAGGGGAGGGGAAGAATGAAAAACTGTTTTTT.

This CDR3 is CASSPQYTGELFF. The CDR3, as DNA: TGTGCCAGCAGCCCTCAGTACACCGGGGAGCTGTTTTTT. This sequence joins TRBV7-2 and TRBJ2-2; D gene unclear. The germline V gene has CDR1 SGHTA and CDR2 FQGNSA. Trimming shortened V by 5 bases and J by 3 bases, and 7 bases separated the two germline ends. CDR3 length: 13 amino acids.

In its sample, this clonotype was seen a few times. CDR3 amino acids: CASSRRGDSEETQYF. CDR3 nucleotides: TGTGCCAGCAGCCGCCGAGGCGACAGTGAAGAGACCCAGTACTTC. J is TRBJ2-5 and V is TRBV7-2, with D perhaps TRBD1 (5 bases). Germline CDR1 is SGHTA and CDR2 is FQGNSA. V was trimmed by 5 bases and J by 3 bases, leaving 16 bases between them. The CDR3 runs 15 residues.

In its sample, this clonotype was seen many times. A junction end diverges from the germline sequence, so it may reflect a read error. The J gene is TRBJ2-5, the V gene TRBV5-6, with 8 bases identical to TRBD2. CDR3 length: 13 amino acids. Germline CDR1 and CDR2: SGHDT and YYEEEE. CDR3 DNA: TGCGCCAGCAGCGGGGGACGCCAAGAGACCCAGTACTTC. It codes for CASSGGRQETQYF. The full variable domain, with the rest looked up from reference TRBV5-6 and TRBJ2-5, is DAGVTQSPTHLIKTRGQQVTLRCSPKSGHDTVSWYQQALGQGPQFIFQYYEEEERQRGNFPDRFSGHQFPNYSSELNVNALLLGDSALYLCASSGGRQETQYFGPGTRLLVL.

The rearrangement links TRBV18 to TRBJ2-3; 7 bases are a match to TRBD2. After removal of 6 bases from V and 2 bases from J, the junction contained 11 bases not matched to a gene. CDR3 length: 16 amino acids. The germline CDR1 and CDR2 sequences are KGHSH and LQKENI. This CDR3 is CASSAQKRGNTDTQYF. The CDR3 DNA reads as TGTGCCAGCTCCGCTCAAAAGCGGGGAAACACAGATACGCAGTATTTT.

This chain links TRBV10-3 with TRBJ2-7; D perhaps matches TRBD1 (6 bases). The CDR3 is made up of 12 amino acids. V was trimmed by 4 bases and J by 5 bases, leaving 9 bases between them. The V gene's germline CDR1 is ENHRY and CDR2 SYGVKD. As DNA, the CDR3 is TGTGCCATCAGTGTAGGGGGAAACGAGCAGTACTTC. This codes for CAISVGGNEQYF.